The rows below give T cell receptor beta chains drawn from one sample of a study of T cells in Graves' hyperthyroidism and ophthalmopathy. TCRdb re-called the multiplex PCR reads through MiXCR, storing one row per CDR3 protein. The sample holds 300,000 to 450,000 distinct CDR3 sequences, 18% seen once. Input material: blood. All receptors come from a woman between 35 and 50 years old with Graves' ophthalmopathy. CDR3s include the opening cysteine and the closing phenylalanine or tryptophan. Each record gives: V gene, J gene, clone size, D gene, CDR3 protein, CDR3 DNA. D genes are given only for firm matches. Rows give clone size only sometimes, using once, few, many, or a class for an expanded clone.

TRBV6-5	TRBJ1-6	many	NA	CASSYLSSEPHSPLHF	TGTGCCAGCAGTTACTTGTCAAGCGAACCTCATTCACCCCTCCACTTT
TRBV28	TRBJ2-7	many	NA	CASSPGGSTYEQYF	TGTGCCAGCAGCCCCGGGGGTTCGACCTACGAGCAGTACTTC
TRBV30	TRBJ1-1	many	TRBD1	CAWGPRGLEAFF	TGTGCCTGGGGTCCCAGGGGGTTGGAAGCTTTCTTT
TRBV12-3/TRBV12-4	TRBJ2-7	many	TRBD1	CASTHGQGESDEQYF	TGTGCCAGCACCCATGGACAGGGGGAATCGGACGAGCAGTACTTC
TRBV19	TRBJ2-4	many	NA	CASSIGLAGNIQYF	TGTGCCAGTAGTATCGGTCTAGCCGGAAACATTCAGTACTTC
TRBV5-1	TRBJ1-1	many	NA	CASSPGGEIAAFF	TGCGCCAGCAGTCCCGGGGGCGAAATTGCGGCTTTCTTT
TRBV28	TRBJ2-5	NA	NA	CASSLLGELGETQYF	TGTGCCAGCAGTTTATTGGGGGAACTGGGAGAGACCCAGTACTTC
TRBV11-2	TRBJ2-7	many	NA	CASSLAGGTLHF	TGTGCCAGCAGCTTAGCGGGGGGCACCTTACACTTC
TRBV2	TRBJ2-2	many	NA	CASKTGTNTGELFF	TGTGCCAGCAAGACCGGGACGAACACCGGGGAGCTGTTTTTT
TRBV2	TRBJ2-7	many	NA	CASQTSFDEQYF	TGTGCCAGCCAGACTAGTTTCGACGAGCAGTACTTC
TRBV15	TRBJ2-6	many	NA	CATNRGLKGNSGANVLTF	TGTGCCACCAACAGGGGACTAAAGGGGAACTCTGGGGCCAACGTCCTGACTTTC
TRBV6-1	TRBJ1-6	NA	TRBD1	CASSPGTANSPLHF	TGTGCCAGCAGCCCAGGGACAGCTAATTCACCCCTCCACTTT
TRBV11-2	TRBJ2-5	NA	NA	CASSRFNRDSRRTQYF	TGTGCCAGCAGCCGGTTTAACCGGGACTCTCGAAGGACCCAGTACTTC
TRBV12-3/TRBV12-4	TRBJ2-5	many	NA	CASNLGPYQETQYF	TGTGCCAGCAATCTGGGACCGTACCAAGAGACCCAGTACTTC
TRBV27	TRBJ1-5	many	NA	CASSRLDSNQPQHF	TGTGCCAGCAGTAGACTGGATAGCAATCAGCCCCAGCATTTT
TRBV7-3	TRBJ2-2	many	NA	CASSSRRTEELFF	TGTGCCAGCAGCTCCCGAAGGACCGAGGAGCTGTTTTTT
TRBV19	TRBJ2-7	NA	NA	CASSIGRLGSYEQYF	TGTGCCAGTAGTATAGGGCGGCTGGGTTCCTACGAGCAGTACTTC
TRBV6-1	TRBJ2-7	many	NA	CASSPPGDIHYEQYF	TGTGCCAGCAGTCCTCCCGGTGATATCCACTACGAGCAGTACTTC
TRBV20-1	TRBJ1-5	NA	NA	CSARGTNNQPQHF	TGCAGTGCTAGAGGGACAAACAATCAGCCCCAGCATTTT
TRBV2	TRBJ2-7	many	TRBD1	CASSEETGAIYEQYF	TGTGCCAGCAGTGAAGAGACAGGGGCTATCTACGAGCAGTACTTC
TRBV4-2	TRBJ2-2	many	NA	CASSQAPLGFANTGELFF	TGTGCCAGCAGCCAAGCACCGTTGGGGTTCGCGAACACCGGGGAGCTGTTTTTT
TRBV10-1	TRBJ1-2	many	NA	CASSGGFGYTF	TGCGCCAGCAGTGGAGGATTCGGCTACACCTTC
TRBV29-1	TRBJ2-5	many	NA	CSAGYQETQYF	TGCAGCGCCGGTTACCAAGAGACCCAGTACTTC
TRBV6-1	TRBJ2-7	many	TRBD2	CASRDVVAGAEQYF	TGTGCCAGCAGAGACGTGGTAGCGGGAGCCGAGCAGTACTTC
TRBV7-2	TRBJ2-7	many	NA	CASRIGGNSYEQYF	TGTGCCAGCAGAATCGGAGGGAACTCCTACGAGCAGTACTTC
TRBV7-2	TRBJ2-7	many	TRBD2	CASSLVGGTTPLYEQYF	TGTGCCAGCAGCTTAGTGGGGGGGACTACCCCTCTCTACGAGCAGTACTTC
TRBV12-3/TRBV12-4	TRBJ2-2	many	NA	CASTYGSFTGELFF	TGTGCCAGCACTTACGGGTCGTTCACCGGGGAGCTGTTTTTT
TRBV5-1	TRBJ2-7	many	NA	CASSLAPSGLEQYF	TGCGCCAGCAGCTTGGCCCCGTCAGGGCTCGAGCAGTACTTC
TRBV2	TRBJ1-2	many	NA	CASSSGTPGNYGYTF	TGTGCCAGCAGCTCCGGGACCCCGGGGAACTATGGCTACACCTTC
TRBV19	TRBJ1-2	many	NA	CASKTGSSNYGYTF	TGTGCCAGTAAAACGGGCTCTTCTAACTATGGCTACACCTTC
TRBV28	TRBJ2-5	many	NA	CASKREETQYF	TGTGCCAGCAAGAGGGAAGAGACCCAGTACTTC
TRBV7-8	TRBJ2-7	many	NA	CASSLVRGSPSEQYF	TGTGCCAGCAGCTTAGTTAGAGGTAGTCCCTCCGAGCAGTACTTC
TRBV27	TRBJ2-6	many	TRBD1	CASSPGTGFFNVLTF	TGTGCCAGCAGTCCTGGGACAGGGTTCTTCAACGTCCTGACTTTC
TRBV28	TRBJ1-5	many	NA	CASSWRFGGGQPQHF	TGTGCCAGCAGTTGGCGATTCGGGGGTGGTCAGCCCCAGCATTTT
TRBV10-3	TRBJ2-7	NA	NA	CAISTIGYGQYF	TGTGCCATCAGCACGATAGGCTACGGGCAGTACTTC
TRBV20-1	TRBJ2-2	few	NA	CSARSDFPGELFF	TGCAGTGCTAGATCAGACTTTCCCGGGGAGCTGTTTTTT
TRBV6-5	TRBJ2-7	many	NA	CASSYLGQGSEQYF	TGTGCCAGCAGTTACCTAGGTCAGGGGTCTGAGCAGTACTTC
TRBV11-2	TRBJ1-5	NA	TRBD1	CASREGRTGAVSNQPQHF	TGTGCCAGCAGGGAAGGTAGGACAGGGGCCGTTAGCAATCAGCCCCAGCATTTT
TRBV6-5	TRBJ1-2	many	NA	CASSYSKGAGYTF	TGTGCCAGCAGTTACTCGAAAGGGGCCGGCTACACCTTC
TRBV20-1	TRBJ1-1	few	NA	CSASGGMNTEAFF	TGCAGTGCTAGCGGGGGTATGAACACTGAAGCTTTCTTT
TRBV4-3	TRBJ1-2	many	NA	CASSPEGNYGYTF	TGCGCCAGCAGCCCTGAGGGTAACTATGGCTACACCTTC
TRBV12-3/TRBV12-4	TRBJ1-3	many	NA	CASSPAGNTIYF	TGTGCCAGCAGCCCAGCTGGAAACACCATATATTTT